Sequencing of this TCR beta chain was carried out in a study of identical twins. Study-wide results and caveats: Beta clonotypes that were abundant in cord blood contained fewer insertions, a pattern absent from memory repertoires. Beta out-of-frame twin sharing showed a weaker excess.

V lost 5 bases, J lost 1 base, and 5 bases stayed unmatched. Germline V CDR1 and CDR2: SGHVS, FQNEAQ. The CDR3 is 15 residues long. Points on this clonotype: As yet, its antigen is unknown.

TCRdb redid the calling of the 5' RACE reads with MiXCR, one entry per CDR3 protein. The sample consists of about 200,000 distinct CDR3 sequences, more than 15% of them appearing once. Healthy Caucasians were all of the donors. The data were also submitted as part of a second study, on T cells expressing NK-cell markers. That source adds: The study sequenced eight donors, seven HCMV-seropositive and one seronegative.

The chain employs TRBV7-8 and TRBJ2-7, with 10 bases identical to TRBD2. The sequenced sample consisted of CD8+ T cells sorted from blood. This receptor was identified in a young woman in good health. The CDR3: CASSTGTSASYEQYF. The CDR3 region has the DNA TGTGCCAGCAGCACAGGGACTAGCGCGTCCTACGAGCAGTACTTC.